This T cell receptor (beta chain) appears in the sequencing data of a study of T cell changes during pregnancy in multiple sclerosis. The V segment lost 8 bases and the J segment 4 bases; nucleotides outside the gene matches: 11. CDR3 length: 15 amino acids. Germline assignment: CDR1 ENHRY and CDR2 SYGVKD. TCRdb's copy holds only in-frame clones and misses some; the assay was immunoSEQ multiplex PCR. The sample records roughly 30,000 clones, 85% to 90% being singletons. The material sequenced was CD8+ T cells from peripheral blood mononuclear cells, taken before pregnancy. This chain links TRBV10-3 with TRBJ1-1, with 9 bases identical to TRBD1. This receptor was taken from a female donor with multiple sclerosis, enrolled in a pregnancy study. In DNA form, the CDR3 reads TGTGCCATCGGCGATCCCGGGACAGGGAGCACTGAAGCTTTCTTT. It encodes CAIGDPGTGSTEAFF.